This is a list of T cell receptor beta chains from one sample in a study of blood T cell repertoires in COVID-19. Profiling relied on immunoSEQ multiplex PCR, and the TCRdb table lists in-frame clones only, not all of them. The sample yields 250,000 to 300,000 clones, 87% seen once. Sequencing was performed on peripheral blood. The receptors here all came from a woman in her forties or fifties who had recovered from COVID-19. Both conserved end residues are part of each CDR3. A D gene is named only where the DNA matches it firmly. Only some rows state a clone size, as once, few, many or a class for expanded clones.

V gene: TRBV9; J gene: TRBJ2-3; clone size: NA; D gene: NA; CDR3 protein: CASSVVGTDTQYF; CDR3 DNA: TGTGCCAGCAGCGTAGTAGGCACAGATACGCAGTATTTT
V gene: TRBV5-1; J gene: TRBJ1-1; clone size: NA; D gene: TRBD1; CDR3 protein: CASSSTQGAGGTEAFF; CDR3 DNA: TGCGCCAGCAGCTCAACACAGGGGGCAGGGGGGACTGAAGCTTTCTTT
V gene: TRBV29-1; J gene: TRBJ2-2; clone size: few; D gene: NA; CDR3 protein: CSVERGGELFF; CDR3 DNA: TGCAGCGTTGAGAGAGGTGGGGAGCTGTTTTTT
V gene: TRBV10-1; J gene: TRBJ2-7; clone size: few; D gene: NA; CDR3 protein: CASRGREAPRGHEQYF; CDR3 DNA: TGCGCCAGCAGGGGGCGGGAAGCCCCCCGGGGACACGAGCAGTACTTC
V gene: TRBV7-7; J gene: TRBJ2-1; clone size: NA; D gene: TRBD2; CDR3 protein: CASSLGAGGTYNEQFF; CDR3 DNA: TGTGCTAGCAGCTTAGGGGCGGGGGGTACCTACAATGAGCAGTTCTTC
V gene: TRBV6-2/TRBV6-3; J gene: TRBJ1-5; clone size: few; D gene: NA; CDR3 protein: CASSYYRGVGNQPQHF; CDR3 DNA: TGTGCCAGCAGTTACTACCGGGGGGTAGGCAATCAGCCCCAGCATTTT
V gene: TRBV28; J gene: TRBJ2-7; clone size: few; D gene: NA; CDR3 protein: CASSFSSRGTSNLAQYF; CDR3 DNA: TGTGCCAGCAGTTTCTCATCGCGGGGAACCAGCAACCTGGCGCAGTACTTC
V gene: TRBV6-2/TRBV6-3; J gene: TRBJ2-7; clone size: once; D gene: NA; CDR3 protein: CASSYRGATGEQYF; CDR3 DNA: TGTGCCAGCAGTTACCGGGGGGCGACGGGGGAGCAGTACTTC
V gene: TRBV5-1; J gene: TRBJ2-3; clone size: NA; D gene: NA; CDR3 protein: CASSWARMADTQYF; CDR3 DNA: TGCGCCAGCAGCTGGGCTCGGATGGCAGATACGCAGTATTTT
V gene: TRBV11-2; J gene: TRBJ1-2; clone size: NA; D gene: NA; CDR3 protein: CASSPQTGMPSYGYTF; CDR3 DNA: TGTGCCAGCAGCCCCCAAACAGGGATGCCTAGCTATGGCTACACCTTC
V gene: TRBV5-1; J gene: TRBJ2-7; clone size: NA; D gene: TRBD1; CDR3 protein: CASSLSGTGLGEQYF; CDR3 DNA: TGCGCCAGCAGCTTATCCGGGACAGGGCTGGGGGAGCAGTACTTC
V gene: TRBV5-6; J gene: TRBJ1-3; clone size: NA; D gene: TRBD1; CDR3 protein: CASSLAGGNGNTIYF; CDR3 DNA: TGTGCCAGCAGCTTGGCAGGGGGTAACGGAAACACCATATATTTT
V gene: TRBV19; J gene: TRBJ1-1; clone size: NA; D gene: NA; CDR3 protein: CASHEGRSMNTEAFF; CDR3 DNA: TGTGCCAGCCACGAGGGTCGGTCAATGAACACTGAAGCTTTCTTT
V gene: TRBV6-4; J gene: TRBJ2-1; clone size: once; D gene: TRBD2; CDR3 protein: CASSDGLAGHEQFF; CDR3 DNA: TGTGCCAGCAGTGACGGACTAGCGGGCCATGAGCAGTTCTTC
V gene: TRBV19; J gene: TRBJ2-6; clone size: NA; D gene: NA; CDR3 protein: CASSILGPGANVLTF; CDR3 DNA: TGTGCCAGTAGTATTCTGGGGCCCGGGGCCAACGTCCTGACTTTC
V gene: TRBV30; J gene: TRBJ1-1; clone size: once; D gene: NA; CDR3 protein: CAWSVLLNTEAFF; CDR3 DNA: TGTGCCTGGAGTGTACTACTTAACACTGAAGCTTTCTTT
V gene: TRBV7-9; J gene: TRBJ1-1; clone size: NA; D gene: NA; CDR3 protein: CASSFQGGTEAFF; CDR3 DNA: TGTGCCAGCAGCTTCCAGGGAGGCACTGAAGCTTTCTTT
V gene: TRBV4-2; J gene: TRBJ1-2; clone size: NA; D gene: TRBD1; CDR3 protein: CASSQDRGQGRGYTF; CDR3 DNA: TGTGCCAGCAGCCAAGATCGGGGACAGGGGAGAGGCTACACCTTC
V gene: TRBV27; J gene: TRBJ2-7; clone size: NA; D gene: TRBD2; CDR3 protein: CASSLLLAGGPSNEQYF; CDR3 DNA: TGTGCCAGCAGTTTATTACTAGCGGGAGGGCCATCTAACGAGCAGTACTTC
V gene: TRBV20-1; J gene: TRBJ2-1; clone size: NA; D gene: TRBD1; CDR3 protein: CSAHDREIQFF; CDR3 DNA: TGCAGTGCACACGACAGGGAAATTCAGTTCTTC
V gene: TRBV4-3; J gene: TRBJ2-1; clone size: NA; D gene: TRBD2; CDR3 protein: CASSRDRLAGREAEQFF; CDR3 DNA: TGCGCCAGCAGCCGGGACAGACTAGCGGGGCGGGAGGCTGAGCAGTTCTTC
V gene: TRBV6-2/TRBV6-3; J gene: TRBJ1-6; clone size: NA; D gene: NA; CDR3 protein: CASSNRERPNSPLHF; CDR3 DNA: TGTGCCAGCAGTAACAGGGAGCGTCCGAATTCACCCCTCCACTTT
V gene: TRBV29-1; J gene: TRBJ2-7; clone size: once; D gene: NA; CDR3 protein: CSVRRQEVSYEQYF; CDR3 DNA: TGCAGCGTTCGCCGACAGGAGGTATCCTACGAGCAGTACTTC
V gene: TRBV27; J gene: TRBJ2-7; clone size: NA; D gene: NA; CDR3 protein: CASSLRGRTSYEQYF; CDR3 DNA: TGTGCCAGCAGTTTACGCGGACGGACTTCCTACGAGCAGTACTTC
V gene: TRBV5-6; J gene: TRBJ2-1; clone size: NA; D gene: NA; CDR3 protein: CASSLAWDFNNEQFF; CDR3 DNA: TGTGCCAGCAGCTTGGCTTGGGACTTTAACAATGAGCAGTTCTTC
V gene: TRBV11-2; J gene: TRBJ2-5; clone size: few; D gene: TRBD2; CDR3 protein: CASSQPGLAAHQETQYF; CDR3 DNA: TGTGCCAGCAGCCAACCGGGACTAGCGGCACACCAAGAGACCCAGTACTTC
V gene: TRBV7-7; J gene: TRBJ2-2; clone size: NA; D gene: NA; CDR3 protein: CASSPRTGNTGELFF; CDR3 DNA: TGTGCTAGCAGCCCTCGGACTGGAAACACCGGGGAGCTGTTTTTT
V gene: TRBV6-6; J gene: TRBJ2-7; clone size: NA; D gene: NA; CDR3 protein: CASSYSAGGAYEQYF; CDR3 DNA: TGTGCCAGCAGTTACTCGGCTGGAGGGGCCTACGAGCAGTACTTC
V gene: TRBV5-1; J gene: TRBJ2-5; clone size: NA; D gene: TRBD2; CDR3 protein: CPRSWRGGETQYF; CDR3 DNA: TGCCCCCGCAGCTGGCGGGGGGGGGAGACCCAGTACTTC
V gene: TRBV27; J gene: TRBJ1-4; clone size: NA; D gene: TRBD1; CDR3 protein: CASRFRDRNEKLFF; CDR3 DNA: TGTGCCAGCAGATTCCGGGACAGGAATGAAAAACTGTTTTTT
V gene: TRBV19; J gene: TRBJ1-1; clone size: once; D gene: NA; CDR3 protein: CASSTQGGTEAFF; CDR3 DNA: TGTGCCAGTAGTACCCAGGGCGGAACTGAAGCTTTCTTT
V gene: TRBV5-1; J gene: TRBJ2-5; clone size: once; D gene: NA; CDR3 protein: CASSLAGETQYF; CDR3 DNA: TGCGCCAGCAGCTTGGCGGGGGAGACCCAGTACTTC
V gene: TRBV6-5; J gene: TRBJ1-1; clone size: NA; D gene: NA; CDR3 protein: CASRKRGGNTEAFF; CDR3 DNA: TGTGCCAGCAGGAAACGGGGGGGGAACACTGAAGCTTTCTTT
V gene: TRBV30; J gene: TRBJ1-2; clone size: NA; D gene: NA; CDR3 protein: CACLYYGYTF; CDR3 DNA: TGTGCCTGCCTTTACTATGGCTACACCTTC
V gene: TRBV19; J gene: TRBJ2-7; clone size: NA; D gene: NA; CDR3 protein: CASSPRGGFDEQYF; CDR3 DNA: TGTGCCAGTAGTCCAAGGGGGGGTTTCGACGAGCAGTACTTC
V gene: TRBV2; J gene: TRBJ2-3; clone size: NA; D gene: TRBD1; CDR3 protein: CASSGSYRGLIDTQYF; CDR3 DNA: TGTGCCAGCAGTGGCTCCTACAGGGGGCTTATAGATACGCAGTATTTT
V gene: TRBV13; J gene: TRBJ2-3; clone size: once; D gene: NA; CDR3 protein: CASSSSDRSDTQYF; CDR3 DNA: TGTGCCAGCAGCTCCAGCGACAGGTCAGATACGCAGTATTTT
V gene: TRBV19; J gene: TRBJ1-6; clone size: NA; D gene: NA; CDR3 protein: CASSIRGGNSPLHF; CDR3 DNA: TGTGCCAGTAGTATCAGGGGTGGCAATTCACCCCTCCACTTT
V gene: TRBV9; J gene: TRBJ2-1; clone size: NA; D gene: TRBD2; CDR3 protein: CASSEGLAGTNEQFF; CDR3 DNA: TGTGCCAGCAGCGAGGGACTAGCGGGAACCAATGAGCAGTTCTTC
V gene: TRBV11-1; J gene: TRBJ1-1; clone size: NA; D gene: NA; CDR3 protein: CASRRENTEAFF; CDR3 DNA: TGTGCTAGCAGACGGGAGAACACTGAAGCTTTCTTT
V gene: TRBV5-5; J gene: TRBJ1-5; clone size: NA; D gene: NA; CDR3 protein: CASSLEGLSNQPQHF; CDR3 DNA: TGTGCCAGCAGCTTGGAGGGGCTTAGCAATCAGCCCCAGCATTTT
V gene: TRBV3-1/TRBV3-2; J gene: TRBJ1-1; clone size: NA; D gene: NA; CDR3 protein: CASSHWYGAVRRNEAFF; CDR3 DNA: TGTGCCAGCAGCCATTGGTATGGGGCAGTTCGGCGAAATGAAGCTTTCTTT
V gene: TRBV7-9; J gene: TRBJ2-3; clone size: NA; D gene: NA; CDR3 protein: CASSLHSTDTQYF; CDR3 DNA: TGTGCCAGCAGCTTACATAGCACAGATACGCAGTATTTT
V gene: TRBV4-3; J gene: TRBJ1-2; clone size: NA; D gene: NA; CDR3 protein: CASSQIGWDFPGLGYTF; CDR3 DNA: TGCGCCAGCAGCCAGATCGGGTGGGACTTCCCCGGCCTCGGCTACACCTTC
V gene: TRBV7-9; J gene: TRBJ1-2; clone size: once; D gene: NA; CDR3 protein: CASSDGDSGGYTF; CDR3 DNA: TGTGCCAGCAGTGACGGGGATTCGGGAGGCTACACCTTC
V gene: TRBV5-1; J gene: TRBJ1-2; clone size: NA; D gene: NA; CDR3 protein: CASSLGRGGYTF; CDR3 DNA: TGCGCCAGCAGCTTGGGCAGGGGAGGCTACACCTTC
V gene: TRBV5-4; J gene: TRBJ2-7; clone size: NA; D gene: TRBD2; CDR3 protein: CASSLAGGPNEQYF; CDR3 DNA: TGTGCCAGCAGCTTGGCGGGGGGGCCCAACGAGCAGTACTTC
V gene: TRBV28; J gene: TRBJ1-2; clone size: NA; D gene: TRBD1; CDR3 protein: CASSQEQGAGGYTF; CDR3 DNA: TGTGCCAGCAGCCAAGAACAGGGGGCGGGTGGCTACACCTTC
V gene: TRBV7-2; J gene: TRBJ2-1; clone size: once; D gene: TRBD2; CDR3 protein: CASSFTSGTYNEQFF; CDR3 DNA: TGTGCCAGCAGCTTTACTAGCGGGACCTACAATGAGCAGTTCTTC